Here is one T cell receptor beta chain with its context. The data derive from a study of identifying expanded T cells in peripheral blood. TCRdb's copy holds only in-frame clones and misses some; the assay was immunoSEQ multiplex PCR. In the table there are approximately 90,000 clones, 70% to 90% of which are singletons. Sequencing used blood. The clonotype was recovered from a person between 18 and 70 years old in good health.

The CDR3, as DNA: TGTGCCAGCAAGGCCGACTCCTACGAGCAGTACTTC. Translation gives CASKADSYEQYF. This rearrangement joins TRBV2 to TRBJ2-7; D not resolved. This CDR3 has 12 residues. Germline CDR1 is SNHLY and CDR2 is FYNNEI. Between the trimmed V and J ends, which lost 7 bases and 0 bases, there was a span of 7 bases.